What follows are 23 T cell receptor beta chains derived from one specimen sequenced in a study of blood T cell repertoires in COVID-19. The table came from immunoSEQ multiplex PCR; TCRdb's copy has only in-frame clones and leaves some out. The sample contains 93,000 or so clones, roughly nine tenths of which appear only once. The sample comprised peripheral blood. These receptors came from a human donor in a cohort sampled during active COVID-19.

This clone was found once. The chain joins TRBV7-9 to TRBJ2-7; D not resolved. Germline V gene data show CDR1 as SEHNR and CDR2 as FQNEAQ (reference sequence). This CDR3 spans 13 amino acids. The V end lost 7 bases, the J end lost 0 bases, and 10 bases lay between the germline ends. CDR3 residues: CASTLPISYEQYF. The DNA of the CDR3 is TGTGCCAGCACACTGCCTATCTCCTACGAGCAGTACTTC.

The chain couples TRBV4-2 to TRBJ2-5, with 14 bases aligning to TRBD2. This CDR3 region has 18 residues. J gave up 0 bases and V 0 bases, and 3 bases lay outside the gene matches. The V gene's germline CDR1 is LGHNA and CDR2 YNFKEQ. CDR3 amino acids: CASSQDRLAGGYQETQYF. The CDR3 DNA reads TGTGCCAGCAGCCAAGATCGACTAGCGGGGGGGTACCAAGAGACCCAGTACTTC.

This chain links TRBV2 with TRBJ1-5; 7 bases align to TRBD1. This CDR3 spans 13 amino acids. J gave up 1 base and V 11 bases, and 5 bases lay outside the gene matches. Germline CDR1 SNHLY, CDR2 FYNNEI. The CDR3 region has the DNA TGTGCCGCCCGGGGACAGAGCAATCAGCCCCAGCATTTT. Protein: CAARGQSNQPQHF.

CDR3 in DNA: TGTGCCAGTAGAGCCCACGGGTGGAACACTGAAGCTTTCTTT. Its translation is CASRAHGWNTEAFF. The gene calls are TRBV19 and TRBJ1-1; the D is unclear. The CDR3 consists of 14 residues. The V end lost 6 bases, the J end lost 1 base, and 12 bases lay between the germline ends. CDR1 LNHDA and CDR2 SQIVND come from the germline V gene (reference sequence).

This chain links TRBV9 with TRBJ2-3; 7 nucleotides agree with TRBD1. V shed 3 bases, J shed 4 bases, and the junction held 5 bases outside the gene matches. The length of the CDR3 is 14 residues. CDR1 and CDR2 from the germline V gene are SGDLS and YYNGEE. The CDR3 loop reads CASSEQQGPDTQYF. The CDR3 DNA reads TGTGCCAGCAGCGAGCAACAGGGGCCAGATACGCAGTATTTT.

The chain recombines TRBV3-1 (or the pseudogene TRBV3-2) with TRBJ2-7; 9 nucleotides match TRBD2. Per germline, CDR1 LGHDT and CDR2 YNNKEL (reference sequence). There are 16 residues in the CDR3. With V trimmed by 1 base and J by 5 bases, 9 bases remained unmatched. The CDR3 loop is CASSQVPSGNNHEQYF. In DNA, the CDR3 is TGTGCCAGCAGCCAAGTTCCTAGCGGGAACAACCACGAGCAGTACTTC.

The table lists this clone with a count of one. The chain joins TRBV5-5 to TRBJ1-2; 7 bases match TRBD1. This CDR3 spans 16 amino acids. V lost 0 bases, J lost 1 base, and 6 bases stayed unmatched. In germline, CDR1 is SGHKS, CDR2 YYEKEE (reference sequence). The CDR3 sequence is CASSLATGIGNYGYTF. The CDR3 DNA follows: TGTGCCAGCAGCTTGGCGACAGGGATAGGTAACTATGGCTACACCTTC.

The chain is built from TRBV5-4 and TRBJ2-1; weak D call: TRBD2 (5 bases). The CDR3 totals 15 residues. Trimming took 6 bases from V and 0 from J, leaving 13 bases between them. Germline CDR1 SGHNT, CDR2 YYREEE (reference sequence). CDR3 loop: CASTPSGSSYNEQFF. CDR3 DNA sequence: TGTGCCAGCACCCCGTCGGGGAGCTCCTACAATGAGCAGTTCTTC.

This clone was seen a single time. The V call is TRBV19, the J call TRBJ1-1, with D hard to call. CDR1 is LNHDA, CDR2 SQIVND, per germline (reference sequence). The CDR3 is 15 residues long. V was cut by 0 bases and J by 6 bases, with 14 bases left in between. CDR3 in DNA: TGTGCCAGTAGTATAGACTATCTGAGGGAATCTGAAGCTTTCTTT. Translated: CASSIDYLRESEAFF.

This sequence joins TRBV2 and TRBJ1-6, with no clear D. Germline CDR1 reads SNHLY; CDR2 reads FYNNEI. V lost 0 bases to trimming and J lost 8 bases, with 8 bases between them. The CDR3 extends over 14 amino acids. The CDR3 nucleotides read TGTGCCAGCAGTGAAGCTATCCGGGATTCACCCCTCCACTTT. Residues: CASSEAIRDSPLHF.

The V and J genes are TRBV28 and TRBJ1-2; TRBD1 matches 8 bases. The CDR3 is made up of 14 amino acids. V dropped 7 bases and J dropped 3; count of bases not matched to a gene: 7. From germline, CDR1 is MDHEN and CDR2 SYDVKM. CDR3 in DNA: TGTGCCAGCAACCCCGGGACAGGATACTATGGCTACACCTTC. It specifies CASNPGTGYYGYTF.

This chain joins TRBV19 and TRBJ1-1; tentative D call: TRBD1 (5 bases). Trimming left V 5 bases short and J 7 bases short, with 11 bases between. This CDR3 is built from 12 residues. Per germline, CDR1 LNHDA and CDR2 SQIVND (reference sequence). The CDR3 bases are TGTGCCAGTAGTCAGGACACCATTGAAGCTTTCTTT. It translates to CASSQDTIEAFF.

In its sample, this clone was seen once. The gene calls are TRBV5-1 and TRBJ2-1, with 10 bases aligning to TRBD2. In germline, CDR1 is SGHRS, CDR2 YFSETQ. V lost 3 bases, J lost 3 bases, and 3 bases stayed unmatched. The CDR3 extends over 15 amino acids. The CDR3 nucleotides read TGCGCCAGCAGCTCAGGACTAGCGGACTACAATGAGCAGTTCTTC. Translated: CASSSGLADYNEQFF.

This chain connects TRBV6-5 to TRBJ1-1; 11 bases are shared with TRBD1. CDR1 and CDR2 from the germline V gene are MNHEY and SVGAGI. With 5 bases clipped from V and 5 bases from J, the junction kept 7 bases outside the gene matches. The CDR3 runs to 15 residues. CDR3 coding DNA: TGTGCCAGCAGTCTCCGGGGACAGGGGGAAACTGAAGCTTTCTTT. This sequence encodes CASSLRGQGETEAFF.

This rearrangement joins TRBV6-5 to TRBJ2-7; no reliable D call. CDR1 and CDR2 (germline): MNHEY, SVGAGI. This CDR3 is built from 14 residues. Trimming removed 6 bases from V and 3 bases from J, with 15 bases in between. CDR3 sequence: CASRFTRQNYEQYF. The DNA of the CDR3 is TGTGCCAGCAGGTTTACCCGACAAAACTACGAGCAGTACTTC.

The CDR3 loop is CASSASGAPRETQYF. DNA of the CDR3: TGTGCCAGCAGCGCTAGCGGGGCCCCAAGGGAGACCCAGTACTTC. The V gene is TRBV9, the J gene TRBJ2-5; the match to TRBD2 covers 9 bases. Germline assignment: CDR1 SGDLS and CDR2 YYNGEE. The V gene end was trimmed by 3 bases and the J gene end by 5 bases; junction bases not matched to a gene: 8. CDR3 length: 15 amino acids.

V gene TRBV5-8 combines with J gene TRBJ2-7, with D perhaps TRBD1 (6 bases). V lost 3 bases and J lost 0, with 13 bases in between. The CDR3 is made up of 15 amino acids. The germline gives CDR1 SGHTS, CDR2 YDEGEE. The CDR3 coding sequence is TGTGCCAGCAGCTCAAGGGACAATAGCTCCTACGAGCAGTACTTC. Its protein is CASSSRDNSSYEQYF. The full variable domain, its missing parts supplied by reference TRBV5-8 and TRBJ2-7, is EAGVTQSPTHLIKTRGQQATLRCSPISGHTSVYWYQQALGLGLQFLLWYDEGEERNRGNFPPRFSGRQFPNYSSELNVNALELEDSALYLCASSSRDNSSYEQYFGPGTRLTVT.

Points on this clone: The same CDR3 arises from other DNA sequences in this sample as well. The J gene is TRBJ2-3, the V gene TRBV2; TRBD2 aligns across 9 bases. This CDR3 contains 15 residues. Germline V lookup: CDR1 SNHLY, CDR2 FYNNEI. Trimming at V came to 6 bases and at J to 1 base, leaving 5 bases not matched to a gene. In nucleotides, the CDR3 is TGTGCCAGCAGCGAGACTAGCGGTCGCACAGATACGCAGTATTTT. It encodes CASSETSGRTDTQYF.

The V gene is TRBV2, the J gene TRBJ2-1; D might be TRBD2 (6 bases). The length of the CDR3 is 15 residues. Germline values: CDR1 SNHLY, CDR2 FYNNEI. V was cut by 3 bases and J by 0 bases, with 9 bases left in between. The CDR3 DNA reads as TGTGCCAGCAGTGAGGCGGGAAACTCCTACAATGAGCAGTTCTTC. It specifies CASSEAGNSYNEQFF.

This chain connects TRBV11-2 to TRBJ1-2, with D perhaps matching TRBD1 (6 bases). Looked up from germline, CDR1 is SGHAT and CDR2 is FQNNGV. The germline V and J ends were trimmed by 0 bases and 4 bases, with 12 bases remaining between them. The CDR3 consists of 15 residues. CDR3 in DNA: TGTGCCAGCAGCTTAGAGGGGGGGCGCGTCTATGGCTACACCTTC. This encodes CASSLEGGRVYGYTF.

DNA of the CDR3: TGTGCCAGCAGCCAGGGACTTCGTGAAAAACTGTTTTTT. Protein product: CASSQGLREKLFF. J is TRBJ1-4 and V is TRBV6-5, with a weak D call TRBD1 (5 bases). The V end was cut by 6 bases, the J end by 7 bases, with 12 bases between. Germline V CDR1 and CDR2: MNHEY, SVGAGI. This CDR3 has 13 amino acids.

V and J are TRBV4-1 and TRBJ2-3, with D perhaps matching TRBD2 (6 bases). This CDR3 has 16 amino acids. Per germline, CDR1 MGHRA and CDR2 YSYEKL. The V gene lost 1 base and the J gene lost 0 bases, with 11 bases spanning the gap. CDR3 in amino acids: CASSQALSGSTDTQYF. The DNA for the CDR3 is TGCGCCAGCAGCCAAGCCCTTAGCGGTAGCACAGATACGCAGTATTTT.

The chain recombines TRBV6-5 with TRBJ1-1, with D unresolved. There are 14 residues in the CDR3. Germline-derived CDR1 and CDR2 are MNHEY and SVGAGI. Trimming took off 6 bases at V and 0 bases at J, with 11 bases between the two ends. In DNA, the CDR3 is TGTGCCAGCAGCCCCAGATCCGTGAACACTGAAGCTTTCTTT. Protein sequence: CASSPRSVNTEAFF.